Below, one TCR beta chain is given with its context. This specimen comes from a study of blood T cell repertoires in COVID-19. Study as a whole: PBMCs, B-cell-depleted T cells, or T cells were the source of the cDNA or gDNA that made up the material.

J gave up 4 bases and V 0 bases, and 4 bases lay outside the gene matches. CDR3 length: 17 amino acids. Per the germline V gene, CDR1 is MGHRA and CDR2 is YSYEKL. The data were produced by immunoSEQ multiplex PCR, yet TCRdb's version contains in-frame clones alone and is incomplete. The sample yields around 130,000 clones, more than 90% seen once. This receptor was identified in a man aged 60 to 75 with COVID-19, enrolled during active disease. The sample taken for sequencing was peripheral blood. This chain uses TRBV4-1 with TRBJ2-1; 12 bases fit TRBD2. Here the CDR3 DNA reads TGCGCCAGCAGCCAAGATCGACTAGCGGGGGAATACAATGAGCAGTTCTTC. This translates into CASSQDRLAGEYNEQFF.